This T cell receptor (beta chain) appears in the sequencing data of a study of blood T cell repertoires in COVID-19. Study background: From T cells, B-cell-depleted T cells, or PBMCs came the material, which was cDNA or gDNA.

Only in-frame clones appear in the TCRdb table, and some are missing; sequencing was by immunoSEQ multiplex PCR. Of hundreds of thousands of clones listed, approximately 89% were seen once; the top ten hold under 8%. The material sequenced was peripheral blood. The receptor was derived from a woman aged 25 to 39 who had recovered from COVID-19.

The CDR3 sequence is CASSRSGGVDTGELFF. CDR3 DNA: TGCGCCAGCAGCCGTAGCGGGGGGGTTGACACCGGGGAGCTGTTTTTT. V is TRBV4-1 and J is TRBJ2-2; 11 bases are shared with TRBD2. The trim removed 4 bases at V and 3 bases at J, leaving 4 bases unmatched. Per germline, CDR1 MGHRA and CDR2 YSYEKL. This CDR3 contains 16 residues.